The 8 T cell receptor beta chains given below trace back to one sample, sequenced in a study of beta chain features in type 1 diabetes. Regarding the study as a whole: All four CD4+ subsets of Type 1 diabetes patients contained TCRB CDR3s that were moderately but significantly shorter.

These receptors have no known antigen. The entirety of the isolated RNA underwent reverse transcription, so expressed TCRB transcripts were sequenced. Sequencing used immunoSEQ multiplex PCR; TCRdb keeps in-frame clones, though not all of them. Found here are 160,000 or so clones, approximately 10% of them singletons; the top ten hold under 0.75%. The sample consisted of central memory CD4+ T cells from blood. These receptors all stem from a woman in her twenties or thirties with type 1 diabetes.

The chain has TRBV7-3 and TRBJ2-3; 8 nucleotides agree with TRBD2. The germline V gene encodes CDR1 SGHTA and CDR2 FQGTGA. The CDR3 has 15 amino acids. V dropped 0 bases and J dropped 3; count of bases not matched to a gene: 2. The CDR3 DNA sequence: TGTGCCAGCAGCTTAACACTAGCGGAAACAGATACGCAGTATTTT. Translating gives CASSLTLAETDTQYF.

The chain recombines TRBV27 with TRBJ2-7; 9 nucleotides align to TRBD1. This CDR3 spans 15 amino acids. Trimming cost V 4 bases and J 2 bases; bases outside gene matches: 6. CDR1 and CDR2 from the germline V gene are MNHEY and SMNVEV (reference sequence). The CDR3 coding sequence is TGTGCCAGCAGTTCTCGGACAGGGGCACCCTACGAGCAGTACTTC. Translating it yields CASSSRTGAPYEQYF.

The rearrangement links TRBV28 to TRBJ2-1, with TRBD1 identical over 8 bases. The germline CDR1 and CDR2 sequences are MDHEN and SYDVKM. The CDR3 contains 16 residues. The V gene end was trimmed by 6 bases and the J gene end by 6 bases; junction bases not matched to a gene: 13. CDR3 in DNA: TGTGCCAGCAGCCCGTTTGGACAGGGAGAGACCAATGAGCAGTTCTTC. Translation gives CASSPFGQGETNEQFF.

This clone was seen a handful of times. J is TRBJ1-4 and V is TRBV30; D may be TRBD1 (5 bases). CDR3 size: 12 residues. Trimming stripped 7 bases from V and 8 bases from J, with 14 bases between. Germline V gives CDR1 GTSNPN, CDR2 SVGIG (reference sequence). CDR3 sequence: CASRPGGEKLFF. Written as DNA, the CDR3 is TGTGCCTCCCGACCGGGGGGGGAAAAACTGTTTTTT.

This clone was seen more than once but under ten times. The chain links TRBV7-2 to TRBJ1-2; TRBD1 might be the D (6 bases). There are 14 residues in the CDR3. Trimming removed 4 bases at V and 8 bases at J, with 17 bases between. Germline lookup yields CDR1 SGHTA and CDR2 FQGNSA. In DNA form, the CDR3 reads TGTGCCAGCAGCTCCCCCCCGGGGGGCAGAGGCTACACCTTC. As protein: CASSSPPGGRGYTF.

The V gene is TRBV6-1, the J gene TRBJ2-7, with 8 bases identical to TRBD1. This CDR3 region has 13 residues. The germline V gene has CDR1 MNHNS and CDR2 SASEGT. Trimming cost V 7 bases and J 3 bases; bases outside gene matches: 5. The CDR3 DNA follows: TGTGCCAGCACCTCGGGACAGGTCTACGAGCAGTACTTC. Amino acid sequence: CASTSGQVYEQYF.

There are many counts of this clone. This CDR3 is CASSQSTTGYNEQFF. In nucleotides, the CDR3 is TGTGCCAGCAGCCAGAGCACGACAGGGTACAATGAGCAGTTCTTC. The chain recombines TRBV14 with TRBJ2-1; 7 bases line up with TRBD1. Germline CDR1 is SGHDN and CDR2 is FVKESK. CDR3 length: 15 residues. Trimming cost V 3 bases and J 4 bases; bases outside gene matches: 6.

The chain recombines TRBV29-1 with TRBJ1-1; TRBD1 matches at 8 bases. Germline values: CDR1 SQVTM, CDR2 ANQGSEA. Trimming at V came to 5 bases and at J to 3 bases, leaving 5 bases not matched to a gene. The CDR3 sequence is 13 residues long. The CDR3 region has the DNA TGCAGCGTTATGACAGGGGCGGACACTGAAGCTTTCTTT. The encoded protein is CSVMTGADTEAFF.